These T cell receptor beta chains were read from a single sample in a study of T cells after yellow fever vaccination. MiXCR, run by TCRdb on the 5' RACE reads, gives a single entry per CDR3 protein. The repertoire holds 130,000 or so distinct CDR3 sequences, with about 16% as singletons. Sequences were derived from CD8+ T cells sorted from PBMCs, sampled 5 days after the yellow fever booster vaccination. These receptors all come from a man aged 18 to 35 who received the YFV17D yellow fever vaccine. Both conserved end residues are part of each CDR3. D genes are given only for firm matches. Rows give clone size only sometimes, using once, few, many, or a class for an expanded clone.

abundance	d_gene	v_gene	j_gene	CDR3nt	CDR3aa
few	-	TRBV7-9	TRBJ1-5	TGTGCCAGCAGCAGGGGGAGGGAAGGTCAGCCCCAGCATTTT	CASSRGREGQPQHF
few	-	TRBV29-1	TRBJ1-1	TGCAGCGTTGACAGGGTCGACCTCAGTAGTAACACTGAAGCTTTCTTT	CSVDRVDLSSNTEAFF
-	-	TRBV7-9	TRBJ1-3	TGTGCCAGCAGCCAGGTCCTCTCTGGAAACACCATATATTTT	CASSQVLSGNTIYF
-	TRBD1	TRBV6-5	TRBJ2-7	TGTGCCAGCAGTTACTACAGGGGAGAGCAGTACTTC	CASSYYRGEQYF
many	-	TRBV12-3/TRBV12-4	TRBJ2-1	TGTGCCAGCGCGAGGGGGGTCTACAATGAGCAGTTCTTC	CASARGVYNEQFF
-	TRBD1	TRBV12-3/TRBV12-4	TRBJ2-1	TGTGCCAGCAGTCTACCAGACAGGGGCAATGAGCAGTTCTTC	CASSLPDRGNEQFF
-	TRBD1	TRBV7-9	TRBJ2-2	TGTGCCAGCAGCCCCGAAGGGACAGGGAACACCGGGGAGCTGTTTTTT	CASSPEGTGNTGELFF
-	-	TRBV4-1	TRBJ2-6	TGCGCCAGCAGCCAAGCTGGACAGAGCCCTGGGGCCAACGTCCTGACTTTC	CASSQAGQSPGANVLTF
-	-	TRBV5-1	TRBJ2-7	TGCGCCAGCAGCTCGGGTAGGGGCTACGAGCAGTACTTC	CASSSGRGYEQYF
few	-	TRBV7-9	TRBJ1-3	TGTGCCAGCAGCTCCCCCGGCAGGGGCGGAAACACCATATATTTT	CASSSPGRGGNTIYF
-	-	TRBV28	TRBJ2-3	TGTGCCAGCAGTCCCAGGGGATTGAGCACAGATACGCAGTATTTT	CASSPRGLSTDTQYF
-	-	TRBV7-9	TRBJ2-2	TGTGCCAGCAGCTCATCAGCCCTTGGTGGGTACAAAGGGCCCGGGGAGCTGTTTTTT	CASSSSALGGYKGPGELFF
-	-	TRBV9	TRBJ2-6	TGTGCCAGCAGCCCGTGGACCGGGACAACGGGGGCCAACGTCCTGACTTTC	CASSPWTGTTGANVLTF
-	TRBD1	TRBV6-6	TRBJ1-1	TGTGCCAGCAGACCCGGGACAGAGATACCGAACACTGAAGCTTTCTTT	CASRPGTEIPNTEAFF
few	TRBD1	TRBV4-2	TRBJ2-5	TGTGCCAGCAGCCCTTATTGGGGTGATGGGACAGGGGAGGTAGAGACCCAGTACTTC	CASSPYWGDGTGEVETQYF
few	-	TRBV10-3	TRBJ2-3	TGTGCCATCAGTGAGACCGGGACTTTAGGCCCCACAGATACGCAGTATTTT	CAISETGTLGPTDTQYF
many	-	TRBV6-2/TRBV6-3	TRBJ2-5	TGTGCCAGCAGTTACTCGATCGGATACGACTTGGGGCTAGGGGTCGGGGAGACCCAGTACTTC	CASSYSIGYDLGLGVGETQYF
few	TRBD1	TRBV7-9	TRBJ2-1	TGTGCCAGCAGCCCAGGGACAGGAGTTAACAATGAGCAGTTCTTC	CASSPGTGVNNEQFF
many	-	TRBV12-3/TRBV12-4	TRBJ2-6	TGTGCCAGCAGTTTCTCCGGGGCCAACGTCCTGACTTTC	CASSFSGANVLTF
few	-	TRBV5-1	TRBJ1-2	TGCGCCAGCAGTCCGACAGGTTACTATGGCTACACCTTC	CASSPTGYYGYTF
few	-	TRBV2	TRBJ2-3	TGTGCCAGCAGTGAGGGCCCAATGTCCAGGTCGGTAGATACGCAGTATTTT	CASSEGPMSRSVDTQYF
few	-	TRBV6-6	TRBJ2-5	TGTGCCAGCAGTTACCCGACCAGGGCCATCCAAGAGACCCAGTACTTC	CASSYPTRAIQETQYF
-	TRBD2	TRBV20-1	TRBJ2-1	TGCAGTGCTAGGGACCAGCGGGGGGGCCGCGGGAATGAGCAGTTCTTC	CSARDQRGGRGNEQFF
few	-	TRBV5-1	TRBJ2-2	TGCGCCAGCAGCTTGTACGGGCCAGACAACGCCGGGGAGCTGTTTTTT	CASSLYGPDNAGELFF
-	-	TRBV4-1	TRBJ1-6	TGCGCCAGCAGCCAAGCAGGACGAATTTCACCCCTCCACTTT	CASSQAGRISPLHF
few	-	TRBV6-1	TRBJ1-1	TGTGCCAGCAGTGAGGATACACCGGCGGCTTTCTTT	CASSEDTPAAFF
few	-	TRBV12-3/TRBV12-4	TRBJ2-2	TGTGCCAGCAGCTGGACACTGGGGACCGGGGAGCTGTTTTTT	CASSWTLGTGELFF
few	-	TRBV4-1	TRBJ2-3	TGCGCCAGCAGCCCCGGGCCAGCGGGCACAGATACGCAGTATTTT	CASSPGPAGTDTQYF
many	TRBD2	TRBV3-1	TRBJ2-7	TGTGCCAGCAGCCACACTAGCGGGGCATCCTACGAGCAGTACTTC	CASSHTSGASYEQYF
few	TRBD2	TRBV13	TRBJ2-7	TGTGCCAGCAGATTCCTCGGACTAGCGGGGGCCGGGTACGAGCAGTACTTC	CASRFLGLAGAGYEQYF
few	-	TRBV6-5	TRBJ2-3	TGTGCCAGCAGTTACTCAACAGGGAACACAGATACGCAGTATTTT	CASSYSTGNTDTQYF
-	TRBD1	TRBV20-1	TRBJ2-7	TGCAGTGGGAGACAGGGACACCACTACGAGCAGTACTTC	CSGRQGHHYEQYF
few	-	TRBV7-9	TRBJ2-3	TGTGCCAGCAGCCCGAGCCCAGGAGCGGGAGATACGCAGTATTTT	CASSPSPGAGDTQYF
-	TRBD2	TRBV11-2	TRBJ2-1	TGTGCCAGCAGTCGTTATCCGGGGGGGTCCTACAATGAGCAGTTCTTC	CASSRYPGGSYNEQFF
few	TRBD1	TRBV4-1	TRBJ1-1	TGCGCCAGCAGCTATCGGACAGGGCGTAACACTGAAGCTTTCTTT	CASSYRTGRNTEAFF
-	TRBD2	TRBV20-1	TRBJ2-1	TGCAGTGCTAGATCCCTGCGGGAGTGGGGGGGCTACAATGAGCAGTTCTTC	CSARSLREWGGYNEQFF
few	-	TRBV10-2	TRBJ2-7	TGCGCCAGCAGTGAAGTGGGGGCGGGTGAGCAGTACTTC	CASSEVGAGEQYF
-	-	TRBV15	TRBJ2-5	TGTGCCACCAGAGGGGGGGCCTACGAGACCCAGTACTTC	CATRGGAYETQYF
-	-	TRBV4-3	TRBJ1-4	TGCGCCAGCAGCCCGGACCGGGGAGCCACTAATGAAAAACTGTTTTTT	CASSPDRGATNEKLFF
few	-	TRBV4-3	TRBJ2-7	TGCGCCAGCAGCCAAGGGACAGCACGCTCCTACGAGCAGTACTTC	CASSQGTARSYEQYF
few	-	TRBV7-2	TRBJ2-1	TGTGCCAGCAGCTTAGCTCCAGGGGACAATGAGCAGTTCTTC	CASSLAPGDNEQFF
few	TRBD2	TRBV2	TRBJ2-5	TGTGCCACCCGACTAGCGGGGGGCCTCCAGCCTAAAGAGACCCAGTACTTC	CATRLAGGLQPKETQYF
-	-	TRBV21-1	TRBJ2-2	TGTGCCAGCAGCAGTACAGGGGGGACCGGGGAGCTGTTTTTT	CASSSTGGTGELFF
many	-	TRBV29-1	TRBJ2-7	TGCAGCGTTGATGGGGGGGGCCCCTACGAGCAGTACTTC	CSVDGGGPYEQYF
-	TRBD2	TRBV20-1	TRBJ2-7	TGCAGGGCTGCTAGCGGGGGACACAAGATAGGGGAGCAGTACTTC	CRAASGGHKIGEQYF
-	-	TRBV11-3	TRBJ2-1	TGTGCCAGCAGCTTAGATGGCTGGACGGGGAATGAGCAGTTCTTC	CASSLDGWTGNEQFF
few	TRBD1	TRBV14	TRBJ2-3	TGTGCCAGCAGCATGGACAGGGGGCGAACAGATACGCAGTATTTT	CASSMDRGRTDTQYF
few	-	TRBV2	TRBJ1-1	TGTGCCAGCAGTGAAGACTTACAGGGGAACACTGAAGCTTTCTTT	CASSEDLQGNTEAFF
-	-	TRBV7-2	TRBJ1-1	TGTGCCAGCAGCTCCCTTTCTCCTGAAGCTTTCTTT	CASSSLSPEAFF
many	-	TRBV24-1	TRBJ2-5	TGTGCCACCAGCACAAATTGGGAGACCCAGTACTTC	CATSTNWETQYF
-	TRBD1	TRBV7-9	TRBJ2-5	TGTGCCAGCAGCTTAGAGGGACAGGGGGCGCGGAAGACCCAGTACTTC	CASSLEGQGARKTQYF
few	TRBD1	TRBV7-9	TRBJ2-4	TGTGCCAGCGCGGGGACAGGGGCGAACATTCAGTACTTC	CASAGTGANIQYF
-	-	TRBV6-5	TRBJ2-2	TGTGCCAGCAGTTTTTCAACAGGGTTGAACGGGGAGCTGTTTTTT	CASSFSTGLNGELFF
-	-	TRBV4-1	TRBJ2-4	TGCGCCAGCAGCCAAGATACGGTTCTAGCCAAAAACATTCAGTACTTC	CASSQDTVLAKNIQYF